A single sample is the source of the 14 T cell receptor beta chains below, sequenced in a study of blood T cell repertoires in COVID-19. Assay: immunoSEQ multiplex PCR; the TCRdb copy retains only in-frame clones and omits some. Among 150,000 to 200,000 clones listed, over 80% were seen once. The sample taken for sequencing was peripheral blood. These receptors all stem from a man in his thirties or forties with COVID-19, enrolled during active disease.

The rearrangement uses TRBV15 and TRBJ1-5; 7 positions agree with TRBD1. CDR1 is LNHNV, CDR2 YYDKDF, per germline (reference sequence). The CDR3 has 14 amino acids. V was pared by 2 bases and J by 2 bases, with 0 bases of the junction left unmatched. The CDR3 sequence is CATSRTGGNQPQHF. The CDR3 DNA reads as TGTGCCACCAGCAGAACAGGGGGCAATCAGCCCCAGCATTTT.

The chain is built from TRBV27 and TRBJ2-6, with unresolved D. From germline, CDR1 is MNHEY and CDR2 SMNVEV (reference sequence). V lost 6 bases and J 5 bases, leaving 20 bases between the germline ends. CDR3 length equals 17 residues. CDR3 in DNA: TGTGCCAGCAGCTCCGACACGTCTCTGGGTAGGGCCAACGTCCTGACTTTC. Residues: CASSSDTSLGRANVLTF.

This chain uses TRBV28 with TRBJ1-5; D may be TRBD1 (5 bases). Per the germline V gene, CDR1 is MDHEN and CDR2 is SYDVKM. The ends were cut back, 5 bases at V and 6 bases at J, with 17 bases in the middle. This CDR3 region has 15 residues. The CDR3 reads CASSIRGNNLQPQHF. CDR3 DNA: TGTGCCAGCAGTATAAGGGGTAACAATCTTCAGCCCCAGCATTTT.

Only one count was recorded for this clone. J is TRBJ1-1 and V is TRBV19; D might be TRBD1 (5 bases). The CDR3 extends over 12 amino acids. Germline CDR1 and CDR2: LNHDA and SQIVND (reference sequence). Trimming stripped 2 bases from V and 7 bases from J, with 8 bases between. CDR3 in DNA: TGTGCCAGTAGTATATGGGGGGGTGAAGCTTTCTTT. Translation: CASSIWGGEAFF.

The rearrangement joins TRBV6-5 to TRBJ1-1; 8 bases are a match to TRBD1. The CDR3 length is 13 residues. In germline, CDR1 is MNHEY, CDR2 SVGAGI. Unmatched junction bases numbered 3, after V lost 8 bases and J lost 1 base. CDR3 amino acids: CASGQGPNTEAFF. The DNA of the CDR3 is TGTGCCAGCGGACAGGGACCGAACACTGAAGCTTTCTTT.

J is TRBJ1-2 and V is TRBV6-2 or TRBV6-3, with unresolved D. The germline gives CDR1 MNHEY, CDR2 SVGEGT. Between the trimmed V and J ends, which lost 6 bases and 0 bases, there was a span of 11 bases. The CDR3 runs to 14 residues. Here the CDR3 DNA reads TGTGCCAGCAGCTTTACAACACCTAACTATGGCTACACCTTC. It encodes CASSFTTPNYGYTF.

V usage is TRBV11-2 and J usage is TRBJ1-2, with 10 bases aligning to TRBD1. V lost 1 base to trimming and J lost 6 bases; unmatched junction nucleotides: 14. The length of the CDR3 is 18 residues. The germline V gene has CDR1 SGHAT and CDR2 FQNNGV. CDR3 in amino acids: CASSLVGYVTGGANGYTF. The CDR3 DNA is TGTGCCAGCAGCTTAGTGGGATATGTGACAGGGGGCGCGAATGGCTACACCTTC.

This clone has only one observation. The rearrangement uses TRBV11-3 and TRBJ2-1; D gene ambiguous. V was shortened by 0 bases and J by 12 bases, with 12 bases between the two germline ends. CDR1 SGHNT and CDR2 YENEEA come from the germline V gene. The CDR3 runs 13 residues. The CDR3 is CASSLDHGLRQFF. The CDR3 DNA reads TGTGCCAGCAGCTTAGACCACGGGTTGAGGCAGTTCTTC.

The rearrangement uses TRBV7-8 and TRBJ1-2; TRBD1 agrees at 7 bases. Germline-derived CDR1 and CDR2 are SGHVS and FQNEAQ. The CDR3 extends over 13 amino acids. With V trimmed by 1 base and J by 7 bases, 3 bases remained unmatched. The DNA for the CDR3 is TGTGCCAGCAGCTTAGGACAGGGACTTGGCTACACCTTC. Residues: CASSLGQGLGYTF.

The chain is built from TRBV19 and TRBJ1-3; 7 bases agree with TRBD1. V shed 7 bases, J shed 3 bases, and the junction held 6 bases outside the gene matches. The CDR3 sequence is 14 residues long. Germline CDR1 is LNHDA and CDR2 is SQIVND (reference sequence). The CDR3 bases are TGTGCCAGTAATGACCGGGACAGTGGAAACACCATATATTTT. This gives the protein CASNDRDSGNTIYF.

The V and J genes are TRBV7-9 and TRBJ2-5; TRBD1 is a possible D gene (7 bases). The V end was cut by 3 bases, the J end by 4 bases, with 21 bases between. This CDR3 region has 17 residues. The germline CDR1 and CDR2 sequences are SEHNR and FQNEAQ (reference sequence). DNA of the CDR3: TGTGCCAGCAGCTTGGGGGTTTTCCCGGAGGGGGCAGAGACCCAGTACTTC. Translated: CASSLGVFPEGAETQYF.

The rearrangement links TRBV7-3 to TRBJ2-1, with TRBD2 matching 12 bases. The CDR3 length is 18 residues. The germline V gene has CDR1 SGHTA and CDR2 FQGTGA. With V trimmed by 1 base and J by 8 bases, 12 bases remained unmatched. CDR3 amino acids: CASSLNGLAGHIGDEQFF. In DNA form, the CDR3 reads TGTGCCAGCAGCTTAAATGGACTAGCGGGACACATCGGGGATGAGCAGTTCTTC. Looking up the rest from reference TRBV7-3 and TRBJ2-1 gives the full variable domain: GAGVSQTPSNKVTEKGKYVELRCDPISGHTALYWYRQSLGQGPEFLIYFQGTGAADDSGLPNDRFFAVRPEGSVSTLKIQRTERGDSAVYLCASSLNGLAGHIGDEQFFGPGTRLTVL.

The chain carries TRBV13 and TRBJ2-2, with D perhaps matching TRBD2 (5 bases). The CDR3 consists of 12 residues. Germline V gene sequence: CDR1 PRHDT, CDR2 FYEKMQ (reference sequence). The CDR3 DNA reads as TGTGCGGCGGGTTCGAACACCGGGGAGCTGTTTTTT. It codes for CAAGSNTGELFF.

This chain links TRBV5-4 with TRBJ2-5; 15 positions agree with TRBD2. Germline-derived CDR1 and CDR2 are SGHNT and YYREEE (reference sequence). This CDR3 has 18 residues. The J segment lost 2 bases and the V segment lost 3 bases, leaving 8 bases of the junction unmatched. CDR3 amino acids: CASSYGTSGGLPQETQYF. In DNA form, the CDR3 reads TGTGCCAGCAGCTATGGGACTAGCGGGGGGCTGCCTCAAGAGACCCAGTACTTC.